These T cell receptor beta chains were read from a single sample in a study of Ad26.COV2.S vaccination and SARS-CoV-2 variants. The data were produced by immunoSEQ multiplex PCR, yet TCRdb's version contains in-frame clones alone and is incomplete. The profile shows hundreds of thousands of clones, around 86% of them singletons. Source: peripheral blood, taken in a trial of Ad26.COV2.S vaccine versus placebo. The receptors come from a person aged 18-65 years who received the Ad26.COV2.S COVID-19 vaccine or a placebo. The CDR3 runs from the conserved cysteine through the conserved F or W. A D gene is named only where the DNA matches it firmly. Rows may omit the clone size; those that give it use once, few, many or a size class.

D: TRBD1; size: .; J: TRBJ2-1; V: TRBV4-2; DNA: TGTGCCAGCAGCCGGGGACAGGCCTACAATGAGCAGTTCTTC; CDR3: CASSRGQAYNEQFF
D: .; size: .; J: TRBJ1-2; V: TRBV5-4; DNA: TGTGCCAGCAGCTTGGCAGGAGACCTTTATGGCTACACCTTC; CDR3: CASSLAGDLYGYTF
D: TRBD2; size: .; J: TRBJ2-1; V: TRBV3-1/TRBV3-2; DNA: TGTGCCAGCAGCCAAGATTTTTCGGGGGGGCGGGAGCAGTTCTTC; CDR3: CASSQDFSGGREQFF
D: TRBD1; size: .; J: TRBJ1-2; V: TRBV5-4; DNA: TGTGCCAGCAGCTTGGTGGGGGCGACAGGGGGCGGTAACTATGGCTACACCTTC; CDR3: CASSLVGATGGGNYGYTF
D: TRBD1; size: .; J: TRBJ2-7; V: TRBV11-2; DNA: TGTGCCAGCAGCTTCTCAACGGGACAGGGAGGGTCCTACGAGCAGTACTTC; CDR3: CASSFSTGQGGSYEQYF
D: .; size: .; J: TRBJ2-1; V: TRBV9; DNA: TGTGCCAGCAGCGTAGTGGCAGGGGCCGGCAATGAGCAGTTCTTC; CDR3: CASSVVAGAGNEQFF
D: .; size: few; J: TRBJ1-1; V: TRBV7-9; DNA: TGTGCCAGCAGCTTAGTAGGGAACACTGAAGCTTTCTTT; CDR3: CASSLVGNTEAFF
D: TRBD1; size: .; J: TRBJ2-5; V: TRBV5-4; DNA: TGTGCCAGCAGCTTGGCCAGGGGGTCCCAAGAGACCCAGTACTTC; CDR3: CASSLARGSQETQYF
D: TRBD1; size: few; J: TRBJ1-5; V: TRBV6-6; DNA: TGTGCCAGCATCCGAACAGGGGGCAATCAGCCCCAGCATTTT; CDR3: CASIRTGGNQPQHF
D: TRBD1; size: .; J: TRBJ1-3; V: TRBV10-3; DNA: TGTGCCATCAGTGACGTGGGGGGACAGGGAACTGGAAACACCATATATTTT; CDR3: CAISDVGGQGTGNTIYF
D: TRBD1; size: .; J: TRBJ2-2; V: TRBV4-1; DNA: TGCGCCAGCAGCCAACACACAGGGGCGAGGGCCACCGGGGAGCTGTTTTTT; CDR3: CASSQHTGARATGELFF
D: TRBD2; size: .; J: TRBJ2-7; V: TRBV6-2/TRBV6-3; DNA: TGTGCCAGCAGTTACTCGGTGGATAGCGGGTATATTTACGAGCAGTACTTC; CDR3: CASSYSVDSGYIYEQYF
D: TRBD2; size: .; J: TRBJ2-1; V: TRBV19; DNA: TGTGCCAGTAGTATAGGCGAACTAGCGGGGGGCTACAATGAGCAGTTCTTC; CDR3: CASSIGELAGGYNEQFF
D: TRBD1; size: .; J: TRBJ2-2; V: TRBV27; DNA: TGTGCCAGCAGATCAGGGGGCGGCTGGGAGCTGTTTTTT; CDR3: CASRSGGGWELFF
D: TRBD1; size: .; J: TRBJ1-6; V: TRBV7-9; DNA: TGTGCCAGCAGTCTGGGACAGGGGGCGAAAAATTCACCCCTCCACTTT; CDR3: CASSLGQGAKNSPLHF
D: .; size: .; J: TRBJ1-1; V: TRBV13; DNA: TGTGCCAGCAGCTTAGCACGAGGGACTGAAGCTTTCTTT; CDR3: CASSLARGTEAFF
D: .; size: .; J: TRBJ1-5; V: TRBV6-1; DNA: TGTGCCAGCAGTGAACTACAGGGAATTAGCAATCAGCCCCAGCATTTT; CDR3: CASSELQGISNQPQHF
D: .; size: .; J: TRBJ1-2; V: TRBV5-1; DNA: TGCGCCAGCAGCTTGGATGACAAGACTGGCTACACCTTC; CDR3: CASSLDDKTGYTF
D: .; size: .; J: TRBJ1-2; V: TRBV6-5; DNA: TGTGCCAGCAGTTACGAGAGGGACTATGGCTACACCTTC; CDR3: CASSYERDYGYTF
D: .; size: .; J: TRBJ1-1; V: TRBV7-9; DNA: TGTGCCAGCAGCTTAACAACTGAAGCTTTCTTT; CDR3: CASSLTTEAFF
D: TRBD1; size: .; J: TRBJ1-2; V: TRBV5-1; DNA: TGCGCCAGCAGCTTGGACAGGGGATACACCTTC; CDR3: CASSLDRGYTF
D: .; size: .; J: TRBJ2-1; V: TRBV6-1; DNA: TGTGCCAGCAGTGAACCCGAACAGCAGTTCTTC; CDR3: CASSEPEQQFF
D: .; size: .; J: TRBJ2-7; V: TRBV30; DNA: TGTGCCTGTTCCGGCGCCCTAAGGGTCTACGAGCAGTACTTC; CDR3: CACSGALRVYEQYF
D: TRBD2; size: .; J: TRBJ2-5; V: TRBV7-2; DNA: TGTGCCAGCAGATTAGCGGGGGGTGTGACGGGAGAGACCCAGTACTTC; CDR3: CASRLAGGVTGETQYF
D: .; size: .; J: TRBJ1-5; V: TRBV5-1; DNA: TGCGCCAGCAGCGTCCGGGCCAAAAAGGGACAGCCCCAGCATTTT; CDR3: CASSVRAKKGQPQHF
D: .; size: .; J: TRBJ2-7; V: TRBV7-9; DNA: TGTGCCAGCAGCTTACCGGGCTCGTCCTACGAGCAGTACTTC; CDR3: CASSLPGSSYEQYF
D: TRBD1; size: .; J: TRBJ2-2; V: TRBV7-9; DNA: TGTGCCAGCAGCTCTCCGGGACAGGGGAGCACCGGGGAGCTGTTTTTT; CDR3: CASSSPGQGSTGELFF
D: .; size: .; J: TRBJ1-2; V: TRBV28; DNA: TGTGCCAGCAGTTTCGAAATTAACTATGGCTACACCTTC; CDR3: CASSFEINYGYTF
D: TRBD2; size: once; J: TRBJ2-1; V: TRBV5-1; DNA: TGCGCCAGCAGCTCCGGGACTAGCGGGGGGAATGAGCAGTTCTTC; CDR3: CASSSGTSGGNEQFF
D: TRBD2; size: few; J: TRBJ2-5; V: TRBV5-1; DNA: TGCGCCAGCAGCAAGGGACTAGCGGCTCAAGAGACCCAGTACTTC; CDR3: CASSKGLAAQETQYF
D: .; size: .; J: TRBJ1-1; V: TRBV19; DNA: TGTGCCAGTAGTATAGGCCTTTCAAGCACTGAAGCTTTCTTT; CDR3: CASSIGLSSTEAFF
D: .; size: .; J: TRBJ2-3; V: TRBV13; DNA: TGTGCCAGCAGTCCTAGCACAGATACGCAGTATTTT; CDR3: CASSPSTDTQYF
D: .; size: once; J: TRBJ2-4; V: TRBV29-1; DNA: TGCAGCGTTGAAGGGGGGTACTTC; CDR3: CSVEGGYF
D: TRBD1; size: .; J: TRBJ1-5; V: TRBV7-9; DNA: TGTGCCAGCAGCTTAGGGCTACAGGGGCTCGGTCAGCCCCAGCATTTT; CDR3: CASSLGLQGLGQPQHF